The clone carrying this TCR beta chain was found a few times. This sample was included in a study of T cell responses to AZD1222 COVID-19 vaccine. Sequenced by immunoSEQ multiplex PCR; TCRdb stores in-frame clones only, minus some. The sample includes approximately 130,000 clones, over 85% seen only once; the top ten take 0.75% to 0.95%. CDR1 is MRHNA, CDR2 SNTAGT, per germline. There are 18 residues in the CDR3. Trimming at V came to 7 bases and at J to 2 bases, leaving 15 bases not matched to a gene. J is TRBJ1-2 and V is TRBV6-4; 11 bases map to TRBD1. The source was peripheral blood, collected on day 0 of AZD1222 vaccination. This TCR was sampled from an adult in good health. The CDR3 sequence: CASILNTGTGGKNYGYTF. The CDR3 DNA reads as TGTGCCAGCATTCTTAACACCGGGACAGGGGGTAAGAACTATGGCTACACCTTC.